Listed below are T cell receptor beta chains from one sample, sequenced in a study of response to subunit inactivated influenza vaccine. A single record per CDR3 protein comes from TCRdb applying MiXCR to the RT-PCR reads. The data contain around 480,000 distinct CDR3 sequences, 15% to 20% of them seen just once; the ten biggest clones take up roughly 3.1%. Sequencing used CD4+ T cells sorted from PBMCs, obtained about 24 months after vaccination. These receptors all stem from a man between 50 and 69 years old who received an inactivated influenza vaccine. The CDR3 runs from the conserved cysteine through the conserved F or W. A D gene is named only where the DNA matches it firmly. Clone size is given for some rows only: seen once, a few or many times, or a class if the clone is expanded.

j_call clone_size v_call d_call cdr3_aa cdr3_nt
TRBJ2-1 few TRBV12-3/TRBV12-4 - CASSLSWDNEQFF TGTGCCAGCAGTTTAAGTTGGGACAATGAGCAGTTCTTC
TRBJ1-4 few TRBV7-9 - CATLWAEKLFF TGTGCCACACTATGGGCTGAAAAACTGTTTTTT
TRBJ2-1 few TRBV20-1 TRBD1 CSARDQETGSYNEQFF TGCAGTGCTAGAGATCAGGAGACAGGGTCTTACAATGAGCAGTTCTTC
TRBJ1-1 few TRBV20-1 TRBD1 CSAPGQGALNTEAFF TGCAGTGCTCCGGGACAGGGGGCCTTGAACACTGAAGCTTTCTTT
TRBJ1-6 few TRBV28 - CASSFTGRYNSPLHF TGTGCCAGCAGTTTTACCGGGCGCTATAATTCACCCCTCCACTTT
TRBJ2-5 few TRBV7-2 TRBD2 CASSLVPAGGSRETQYF TGTGCCAGCAGCTTAGTTCCAGCGGGAGGGAGTAGGGAGACCCAGTACTTC
TRBJ2-1 - TRBV4-2 - CASSLEGPFNEQFF TGTGCCAGCAGCCTGGAAGGTCCCTTCAATGAGCAGTTCTTC
TRBJ1-2 - TRBV12-3/TRBV12-4 TRBD1 CASNPGQILYGYTF TGTGCCAGCAATCCGGGACAGATCCTTTATGGCTACACCTTC
TRBJ2-1 - TRBV6-2/TRBV6-3 - CASTSRFGGLRFF TGTGCCAGCACCTCACGGTTCGGGGGATTGCGGTTCTTC
TRBJ2-7 - TRBV10-3 - CAISVATVNYEQYF TGTGCCATCAGTGTGGCGACAGTGAACTACGAGCAGTACTTC
TRBJ2-7 few TRBV4-2 TRBD2 CASSRGSGSSYEQYF TGTGCCAGCAGCCGGGGAAGCGGGAGTTCCTACGAGCAGTACTTC
TRBJ2-7 few TRBV7-2 TRBD1 CASSFRDRPYEQYF TGTGCCAGCAGCTTCCGGGACAGGCCCTACGAGCAGTACTTC
TRBJ2-3 - TRBV12-2 - CASRPGAREDLVPFSTDTQYF TGTGCAAGTCGCCCTGGAGCTAGGGAAGACCTGGTTCCTTTTAGCACAGATACGCAGTATTTT
TRBJ2-2 - TRBV5-1 - CASSFRFDGELFF TGCGCCAGCAGCTTTCGTTTTGACGGGGAGCTGTTTTTT
TRBJ1-6 - TRBV12-3/TRBV12-4 - CASSSRNPYNSPLHF TGTGCCAGCAGTTCCAGGAATCCATATAATTCACCCCTCCACTTT
TRBJ2-3 few TRBV7-9 TRBD2 CASSFVRGGRDTQYF TGTGCCAGCAGCTTCGTGCGGGGGGGACGAGATACGCAGTATTTT
TRBJ2-5 - TRBV29-1 TRBD2 CSVVPSGQETQYF TGCAGCGTTGTGCCTAGCGGGCAAGAGACCCAGTACTTC
TRBJ2-6 few TRBV25-1 - CASSRWVRGANVLTF TGTGCCAGCAGTCGGTGGGTGCGCGGGGCCAACGTCCTGACTTTC
TRBJ1-1 few TRBV9 - CASSAWVNTEAFF TGTGCCAGCAGCGCATGGGTGAACACTGAAGCTTTCTTT
TRBJ1-1 - TRBV7-2 - CASGAGRQFEAFF TGTGCCAGCGGCGCCGGGAGACAGTTTGAAGCTTTCTTT
TRBJ2-5 few TRBV20-1 - CSASRGGGRETQYF TGCAGTGCTAGTAGAGGAGGGGGTCGAGAGACCCAGTACTTC
TRBJ2-7 - TRBV7-2 TRBD2 CASSLVPSGGHHSYEQYF TGTGCCAGCAGCTTAGTGCCTAGCGGGGGGCACCATAGCTACGAGCAGTACTTC
TRBJ1-2 - TRBV6-5 TRBD1 CASSYGDRRMGGYTF TGTGCCAGCAGTTACGGGGACAGGCGGATGGGGGGCTACACCTTC
TRBJ2-1 - TRBV27 - CASSLDNRSEQFF TGTGCCAGCAGTTTAGACAACAGGTCCGAGCAGTTCTTC
TRBJ2-5 - TRBV2 - CASSEARGWMGETQYF TGTGCCAGCAGTGAAGCAAGAGGGTGGATGGGAGAGACCCAGTACTTC
TRBJ2-3 few TRBV18 - CASSPPGRARTDTQYF TGTGCCAGCTCACCACCGGGAAGGGCCCGCACAGATACGCAGTATTTT
TRBJ1-4 - TRBV30 - CAWNILGVNEKLFF TGTGCCTGGAACATACTGGGAGTCAATGAAAAACTGTTTTTT
TRBJ2-7 - TRBV5-1 - CASSLDRDVSEQYF TGCGCCAGCAGCTTGGACAGGGACGTTTCCGAGCAGTACTTC
TRBJ1-4 few TRBV2 TRBD1 CASSRDRAGTNEKLFF TGTGCCAGCAGTCGGGACAGGGCAGGAACTAATGAAAAACTGTTTTTT
TRBJ2-6 - TRBV27 TRBD1 CASRKTGSGANVLTF TGTGCCAGCAGAAAGACAGGGTCTGGGGCCAACGTCCTGACTTTC
TRBJ1-4 - TRBV21-1 - CASSSPGGRGTNEKLFF TGTGCCAGCAGCTCCCCCGGGGGGCGGGGAACTAATGAAAAACTGTTTTTT
TRBJ1-3 - TRBV15 - CATSFDPPSSGNTIYF TGTGCCACCAGCTTCGACCCACCAAGCTCTGGAAACACCATATATTTT
TRBJ1-5 - TRBV4-3 - CASSQVLGQPQHF TGCGCCAGCAGCCAAGTACTCGGCCAGCCCCAGCATTTT
TRBJ2-3 - TRBV2 TRBD1 CASSADRGGGADTQYF TGTGCCAGCAGCGCCGACAGGGGTGGAGGCGCAGATACGCAGTATTTT
TRBJ2-7 - TRBV6-2/TRBV6-3 TRBD1 CASSYSRDRGTYEQYF TGTGCCAGCAGTTACTCGCGGGACAGGGGGACCTACGAGCAGTACTTC
TRBJ2-3 few TRBV6-2/TRBV6-3 - CASSLRLGPDTQYF TGTGCCAGCAGTCTACGACTAGGACCAGATACGCAGTATTTT
TRBJ2-7 - TRBV11-2 - CASSPGQYYEQYF TGTGCCAGCAGCCCGGGACAATATTACGAGCAGTACTTC